This T cell receptor (beta chain) was found in a study of blood T cell repertoires in COVID-19. On the study more broadly: Material from acute and convalescent COVID-19 was sourced from the United States, Italy and Spain. T cells, B-cell-depleted T cells, or PBMCs provided the cDNA or gDNA that served as material.

This clone appeared a single time. At one of its ends the junction is not consistent with the germline gene, which may arise from a read error. The CDR3 has 8 amino acids. The germline V gene has CDR1 DFQATT and CDR2 SNEGSKA (reference sequence). In the original analysis: By means of reference gene primer amplification, nucleated cell counts were estimated. TCRdb keeps only in-frame clones here, not all; method: immunoSEQ multiplex PCR. V and J calls and clone size follow that table, whereas D and trimming were derived from the DNA. Of about 59,000 clones in the sample, roughly 80% were seen once. The chain recombines TRBV20-1 with TRBJ1-1; no firm D call. The sample was peripheral blood. This TCR was recovered from a woman in her seventies with acute or convalescent COVID-19. CDR3 DNA: TGCAGTGCTAGGCCCGGTCAATTT. Its protein is CSARPGQF.